This T cell receptor beta chain is from a study of shared clonotypes between healthy human individuals (dated by TCRdb to between 2020 and 2021). Notes on the research overall: Three men and a couple of women, aged 18 to 49 years, made up the cohort. To increase sequencing depth and limit assay-specific biases, different laboratories used diverse techniques to prepare libraries and sequence TCR repertoires. Leukapheresis yielded between about 0.85 and 10 billion PBMCs per donor. The study deeply sequenced blood TCR repertoires of about 5 healthy adults to estimate repertoire size and the extent of clonotype sharing between individuals.

What the research found in general, with its limitations: Based on pairwise subsampling, the degree of clonotype sharing among donors was expected to be affected by sequencing depth. Sampling was limited to blood, and TCR repertoires in tissue likely differ from TCR repertoires in blood. The small number of donors limited the genetic and exposure-history diversity represented.

The CDR3 numbers 13 residues from cysteine through phenylalanine. CDR3 DNA only is kept here, 39 bases in frame from base 1. Sequences MNHEY (CDR1) and SVGAGI (CDR2) are obtained from the germline V gene. Trimming removed 6 bases from V and 4 bases from J, leaving 12 bases between the germline ends. Using the deep immunoSEQ assay, multiplex PCR amplified TCR CDR3 regions from genomic DNA. Extracted genomic DNA from each cell subset was spread evenly across all wells of several immunoSEQ 96-well plates, with each plate serving as a replicate. For unsorted PBMC, approximately 300 ng of genomic DNA, equivalent to around 30,000 T cell genomes, went into each replicate PCR. Genomic DNA from unsorted PBMC was sequenced over ten immunoSEQ deep assay plates. Purified libraries were quantified with a Qubit 3.0 fluorometer, sized on a Bioanalyzer 2100, and re-quantified with the KAPA Library Quantification kit. A separate single-read 150-cycle Illumina NextSeq 550 flow cell was used to sequence each immunoSEQ 96-well plate. For the original study's pipeline: Because only junctional sequences without quality scores were contained in the immunoSEQ output, filtering matching that applied to full-length reads could not be performed. To assign V/J genes and CDR3, sequences were annotated against IMGT germline references using PyIR, a Python wrapper for IgBLAST v1.9. Reads were removed for weak V/J assignments (E-value above 1e-6), missing CDR3, stop codons, out-of-frame junctions, or ambiguous translated residues. V3J clonotypes were defined as sequences sharing an identical inferred V gene, J gene, and CDR3 amino acid sequence. Percentage overlap between repertoires was calculated by dividing the number of shared unique clonotypes by the size of the smaller repertoire. Richness of each repertoire was evaluated using RTK rarefaction, the Chao1 estimator, and Recon v2.1 estimates of unobserved clonotypes. TCRdb retrieved this table from immuneACCESS and kept in-frame rearrangements only. Not all clones are present; in checked studies, unresolved V genes account for under half, and no reason is known for the remainder. The V and J calls and clone size come from that table; D and trimming were worked out from the DNA. This sample lists roughly 490,000 clones; over 60% were detected once. The top ten clones comprise 10% to 15% of the sample.

About this clone: Its specific antigen is unknown. Base qualities are missing; no much larger clone stands one base away.

The donors were healthy, HIV-negative adults who had no recently reported acute infections or vaccinations. Every donor was a Caucasian adult living in Nashville, Tennessee, USA. For unsorted samples, tens of millions of PBMCs were counted and genomic DNA was extracted with the QIAamp DNA Blood Mini kit. Blood was collected by leukapheresis, and PBMCs were isolated by Ficoll-Histopaque density gradient centrifugation and then cryopreserved in liquid nitrogen vapor phase. The TCR sequence derives from a woman aged 35 to 49 in good health. Some clones in this sample may be carry-over from other donors' samples. The sample comprised PBMCs. The sequence is built from TRBV6-5 and TRBJ2-5; TRBD2 is a possible D gene, resting on 6 matching bases. The DNA sequence reads TGTGCCAGCAGCAACCCCGGGAGAGAGACCCAGTACTTC. Translated, it reads CASSNPGRETQYF.